A selection of T cell receptor beta chains follows, all from one sample in a study of blood T cell repertoires in COVID-19. Produced via immunoSEQ multiplex PCR; TCRdb's table is partial and in-frame only. The sample includes 72,000 or so clones, around 86% of them seen just once. Sequenced material: peripheral blood. The receptors were sampled from a woman aged 60-75 years with acute or convalescent COVID-19. CDR3s include the opening cysteine and the closing phenylalanine or tryptophan. A D gene is named only where the DNA matches it firmly. Clone size appears in some rows only: once, few, many, or a class for an expanded clone.

TRBD1 TRBJ1-5 NA TRBV7-8 TGTGCCAGCAGCTTAGCAAGGGACAGGGTGCAGCCCCAGCATTTT CASSLARDRVQPQHF
TRBD2 TRBJ2-1 NA TRBV19 TGTGCCAGTAGTATGGGGCGACTAGCGGGGGAGCAGTTCTTC CASSMGRLAGEQFF
NA TRBJ1-3 many TRBV15 TGTGCCACCAGCAGTCCACAGGAAGGCTCTGGAAACACCATATATTTT CATSSPQEGSGNTIYF
TRBD2 TRBJ2-1 NA TRBV7-2 TGTGCCAGCAGCTTAGCAAGCGGGGGGCCCTCCAATGAGCAGTTCTTC CASSLASGGPSNEQFF
NA TRBJ2-2 few TRBV12-3/TRBV12-4 TGTGCCAGCAGTCGGACAGGGGAGCTGTTTTTT CASSRTGELFF
TRBD2 TRBJ2-7 NA TRBV19 TGTGCCAGTAGTAAGTTATCGGGACTAGCGGAATCCTACGAGCAGTACTTC CASSKLSGLAESYEQYF
TRBD1 TRBJ1-5 few TRBV7-2 TGTGCCAGCAGCCCACGGGACAGGGGGAGCAATCAGCCCCAGCATTTT CASSPRDRGSNQPQHF
TRBD1 TRBJ1-1 NA TRBV6-5 TGTGCCAGCAGTAAGACAGGGATTGGTACTGAAGCTTTCTTT CASSKTGIGTEAFF
TRBD2 TRBJ2-3 NA TRBV7-2 TGTGCCAGCAGCTATGGACTAGCGGGGGATACGCAGTATTTT CASSYGLAGDTQYF
NA TRBJ2-1 NA TRBV2 TGTGCCAGCAGTGTTCGCGAGATCAATGAGCAGTTCTTC CASSVREINEQFF